A single sample is the source of the 10 T cell receptor beta chains below, sequenced in a study of blood T cell repertoires in COVID-19. Clones were sequenced by immunoSEQ multiplex PCR, and TCRdb holds only the in-frame ones, with some missing. This sample yields 200,000 to 250,000 clones, of which about 93% are seen a single time; approximately 1.9% belongs to the top ten. Sequences were obtained from PBMCs or T cells enriched from blood (not recorded which). These receptors were taken from a woman in her late teens or twenties who had recovered from COVID-19.

The chain carries TRBV24-1 and TRBJ2-1, with TRBD1 identical over 7 bases. The CDR3 totals 16 residues. J gave up 5 bases and V 5 bases, and 11 bases lay outside the gene matches. Germline loops: CDR1 KGHDR, CDR2 SFDVKD. CDR3 in DNA: TGTGCCACCAGTGGGGGCGTAGGGGGCGCTAACAATGAGCAGTTCTTC. It encodes CATSGGVGGANNEQFF.

The chain employs TRBV7-8 and TRBJ2-3; TRBD2 matches at 9 bases. The CDR3 runs to 14 residues. With V trimmed by 5 bases and J by 4 bases, 4 bases remained unmatched. CDR1 is SGHVS and CDR2 is FQNEAQ in the germline V gene. In DNA form, the CDR3 reads TGTGCCAGCAGCCCTTTAGCGGGAGCAGATACGCAGTATTTT. Protein sequence: CASSPLAGADTQYF.

V and J are TRBV9 and TRBJ1-3; 8 bases line up with TRBD1. V shed 3 bases and J 2 bases; nucleotides not matched to a gene: 7. CDR3 length equals 16 residues. Germline CDR1 and CDR2: SGDLS and YYNGEE. DNA for the CDR3: TGTGCCAGCAGCGCCTGGGACAGGTTGACTGGAAACACCATATATTTT. Protein sequence: CASSAWDRLTGNTIYF.

This sequence joins TRBV3-1 (or the pseudogene TRBV3-2) and TRBJ2-7, with 9 bases that match TRBD1. The germline V gene has CDR1 LGHDT and CDR2 YNNKEL (reference sequence). V dropped 1 base and J dropped 2; count of bases not matched to a gene: 3. There are 15 residues in the CDR3. The CDR3 DNA is TGTGCCAGCAGCCAAGGACAGGGGGGAACCTACGAGCAGTACTTC. The encoded protein is CASSQGQGGTYEQYF.

The chain employs TRBV27 and TRBJ2-7; TRBD2 matches at 7 bases. Per germline, CDR1 MNHEY and CDR2 SMNVEV (reference sequence). This CDR3 contains 17 residues. J lost 10 bases, V lost 3 bases, and 21 bases had no gene match. CDR3 sequence reads: CASSFGGGTIPTGFQYF. For the CDR3, the DNA is TGTGCCAGCAGTTTCGGAGGCGGGACTATCCCAACCGGTTTTCAGTACTTC.

V is TRBV12-3 or TRBV12-4 and J is TRBJ2-5, with D hard to call. There are 13 residues in the CDR3. The V and J ends lost 3 bases and 1 base respectively, with 6 bases between them. The CDR3 loop is CASSLVSQETQYF. Written as DNA, the CDR3 is TGTGCCAGCAGTTTGGTCAGCCAAGAGACCCAGTACTTC.

The chain employs TRBV4-1 and TRBJ1-2, with TRBD1 identical over 7 bases. The length of the CDR3 is 15 residues. Germline assignment: CDR1 MGHRA and CDR2 YSYEKL. The V and J ends lost 2 bases and 0 bases, in that order; junction bases with no gene match: 3. The CDR3, as DNA: TGCGCCAGCAGCCAACCGACAGGGTCTAACTATGGCTACACCTTC. Translation: CASSQPTGSNYGYTF.

The chain carries TRBV14 and TRBJ1-2, with D perhaps TRBD1 (5 bases). The CDR3 spans 17 residues. Trimming took off 1 base at V and 6 bases at J, with 21 bases between the two ends. Germline CDR1 reads SGHDN; CDR2 reads FVKESK. The CDR3 sequence is CASSQVPRATGGNGYTF. The CDR3 coding sequence is TGTGCCAGCAGCCAAGTTCCCCGGGCGACCGGGGGGAATGGCTACACCTTC.

This clone was seen a single time. This rearrangement joins TRBV7-8 to TRBJ1-2; TRBD1 aligns across 10 bases. The CDR3 sequence is 15 residues long. CDR1 is SGHVS, CDR2 FQNEAQ, per germline. The ends lost 6 bases at V and 4 bases at J; junction bases unmatched: 8. The CDR3 region is CASRGGGQGPYGYTF. Written as DNA, the CDR3 is TGTGCCAGCAGGGGCGGGGGACAGGGGCCCTATGGCTACACCTTC.

The chain has TRBV18 and TRBJ1-1; D possibly corresponds to TRBD1 (6 bases). Germline CDR1 KGHSH, CDR2 LQKENI. Deletions cut 2 bases from V and 4 bases from J, with 11 bases between. The CDR3 length is 14 residues. The CDR3 loop reads CASSPRGSSTEAFF. Here the CDR3 DNA reads TGTGCCAGCTCACCAAGGGGGAGCAGCACTGAAGCTTTCTTT. Combining the CDR3 with reference TRBV18 and TRBJ1-1 gives the whole variable domain NAGVMQNPRHLVRRRGQEARLRCSPMKGHSHVYWYRQLPEEGLKFMVYLQKENIIDESGMPKERFSAEFPKEGPSILRIQQVVRGDSAAYFCASSPRGSSTEAFFGQGTRLTVV.